This TCR beta chain was identified during a study of beta chain features in type 1 diabetes. Findings and limits, study-wide: For Type 1 diabetes patients, all four CD4+ subsets carried TCRB CDR3s that were moderately but significantly shorter.

In this sample, this clone turned up a few times. What it binds is unknown. The same CDR3 can be traced to other DNA sequences in this sample. V was clipped by 0 bases and J by 5 bases, with 3 bases between them. The germline V gene encodes CDR1 SGHAT and CDR2 FQNNGV. The length of the CDR3 is 12 residues. Expressed TCRB transcripts got sequenced, as all isolated RNA was reverse transcribed. TCRdb keeps only in-frame clones here, not all; method: immunoSEQ multiplex PCR. Seen here are 150,000 to 200,000 clones, roughly 65% observed once, and the top ten hold 0.08% to 0.1%. The source material was naive CD4+ T cells from blood. This chain links TRBV11-2 with TRBJ2-3, with D unresolved. This TCR was sampled from a young man with type 1 diabetes. CDR3 protein: CASSLDGDTQYF. CDR3 DNA: TGTGCCAGCAGCTTAGACGGAGATACGCAGTATTTT. The complete variable domain, with remaining parts taken from reference TRBV11-2 and TRBJ2-3, reads EAGVAQSPRYKIIEKRQSVAFWCNPISGHATLYWYQQILGQGPKLLIQFQNNGVVDDSQLPKDRFSAERLKGVDSTLKIQPAKLEDSAVYLCASSLDGDTQYFGPGTRLTVL.